Below are 21 T cell receptor beta chains sequenced from a single sample in a study of blood T cell repertoires in COVID-19. This table comes from immunoSEQ multiplex PCR, and its TCRdb copy is limited to in-frame clones, with some not included. Of about 76,000 clones in the sample, around 88% are singletons; the top ten hold roughly a sixth. The sample taken for sequencing was peripheral blood. The receptor source for this set is a human donor in a cohort sampled during active COVID-19.

This clone was seen a single time. This chain uses TRBV24-1 with TRBJ2-3, with D perhaps TRBD2 (6 bases). V gave up 0 bases and J gave up 6 bases, with 15 bases separating them. Germline V lookup: CDR1 KGHDR, CDR2 SFDVKD. The CDR3 runs 16 residues. CDR3 sequence: CATSDLNQGGVDTQYF. For the CDR3, the DNA is TGTGCCACCAGTGATTTGAACCAGGGAGGTGTGGATACGCAGTATTTT.

This clone appeared a single time. The chain joins TRBV21-1 to TRBJ1-3. TRBV21-1 is a recognized pseudogene. The CDR3 sequence is 17 residues long. The CDR3 DNA sequence: TGTGCCAGCAGCCCGCGGGACCTCCGGGGCTCTGGAAACACCATATATTTT. The encoded protein is CASSPRDLRGSGNTIYF.

The DNA of the CDR3 is TGTGCCAGCAGTGAATTAGTACAGATCTACTCCAATTCACCCCTCCACTTT. Protein: CASSELVQIYSNSPLHF. The chain employs TRBV6-1 and TRBJ1-6; no clear D gene. Per the germline V gene, CDR1 is MNHNS and CDR2 is SASEGT. This CDR3 region has 17 residues. Trimming left V 2 bases short and J 7 bases short, with 18 bases between.

J is TRBJ2-5 and V is TRBV19; D is possibly TRBD2 (5 bases). The germline CDR1 and CDR2 sequences are LNHDA and SQIVND (reference sequence). This CDR3 has 13 residues. V lost 7 bases, J lost 3 bases, and 12 bases lay in between. CDR3 coding DNA: TGTGCCAGTAACAAGGACTCTGAAGAGACCCAGTACTTC. This sequence encodes CASNKDSEETQYF.

The rearrangement uses TRBV19 and TRBJ1-5, with a tentative D call TRBD1 (6 bases). V was pared by 3 bases and J by 7 bases, with 13 bases between. This CDR3 has 14 amino acids. Looked up from germline, CDR1 is LNHDA and CDR2 is SQIVND (reference sequence). In DNA form, the CDR3 reads TGTGCCAGTAGTATCTGGGGGCAGGGGCAGCCCCAGCATTTT. Amino acid sequence: CASSIWGQGQPQHF.

This chain uses TRBV5-1 with TRBJ1-3; D remains unclear. Looked up from germline, CDR1 is SGHRS and CDR2 is YFSETQ. The V and J ends lost 1 base and 0 bases respectively, with 5 bases between them. CDR3 length: 14 amino acids. The CDR3 is CASSLTDSGNTIYF. The CDR3 bases are TGCGCCAGCAGCTTGACAGACTCTGGAAACACCATATATTTT.

V and J are TRBV24-1 and TRBJ2-1; D remains unclear. The CDR3 has 14 amino acids. The V end was cut by 9 bases, the J end by 0 bases, with 11 bases between. Germline values: CDR1 KGHDR, CDR2 SFDVKD. CDR3: CATQNSSSYNEQFF. The CDR3 bases are TGTGCCACCCAGAACAGTAGCTCCTACAATGAGCAGTTCTTC.

The genes are TRBV15 and TRBJ2-2, with 10 bases that match TRBD1. Germline V gene lookup returns CDR1 LNHNV and CDR2 YYDKDF (reference sequence). The CDR3 has 15 residues. With V trimmed by 3 bases and J by 6 bases, 4 bases remained unmatched. The CDR3 nucleotides are TGTGCCACCAGCAGGAGACAGGGGGCCGCCGGGGAGCTGTTTTTT. This codes for CATSRRQGAAGELFF.

The rearrangement links TRBV19 to TRBJ1-4; 9 nucleotides align to TRBD1. This CDR3 has 15 residues. Germline-derived CDR1 and CDR2 are LNHDA and SQIVND (reference sequence). Trimming removed 3 bases from V and 8 bases from J; junction bases left unmatched: 7. In nucleotides, the CDR3 is TGTGCCAGTAGTATCGGGGGGACAGGGCTGGAAAAACTGTTTTTT. It yields the protein CASSIGGTGLEKLFF.

The rearrangement joins TRBV15 to TRBJ2-3, with no clear D. V dropped 1 base and J dropped 5 bases, with 7 bases sitting between them. The germline gives CDR1 LNHNV, CDR2 YYDKDF (reference sequence). This CDR3 comprises 13 residues. For the CDR3, the DNA is TGTGCCACCAGCAGAGGAGCCAAAGATACGCAGTATTTT. Translating it yields CATSRGAKDTQYF.

V gene TRBV19 combines with J gene TRBJ2-7, with TRBD1 matching 11 bases. The CDR3 spans 14 residues. Losses at the gene ends were 8 bases for V and 3 bases for J; bases not matched to a gene: 6. Germline values: CDR1 LNHDA, CDR2 SQIVND (reference sequence). The CDR3 loop reads CASSGTGGLYEQYF. CDR3 DNA sequence: TGTGCCAGTTCCGGGACAGGGGGGCTCTACGAGCAGTACTTC.

The V call is TRBV6-5, the J call TRBJ1-1; 7 bases match TRBD1. Germline CDR1 and CDR2: MNHEY and SVGAGI. The CDR3 is made up of 15 amino acids. Trimming took 4 bases from V and 5 from J; bases not matched to a gene: 10. The CDR3 reads CASSFTSSGGTEAFF. CDR3 coding DNA: TGTGCCAGCAGTTTTACCAGCTCAGGGGGTACTGAAGCTTTCTTT.

This clone was counted between two and nine times. V and J are TRBV24-1 and TRBJ2-1; the match to TRBD2 covers 7 bases. Trimming took 4 bases from V and 9 from J; bases not matched to a gene: 14. The CDR3 loop spans 16 amino acids. CDR1 is KGHDR and CDR2 is SFDVKD in the germline V gene. CDR3 amino acids: CATSDISGGSGGEQFF. Here the CDR3 DNA reads TGTGCCACCAGTGACATCTCTGGCGGGAGTGGGGGTGAGCAGTTCTTC.

The J gene is TRBJ1-1, the V gene TRBV14, with 7 bases identical to TRBD1. Trimming cost V 3 bases and J 1 base; bases outside gene matches: 2. CDR3 length: 14 residues. Germline V CDR1 and CDR2: SGHDN, FVKESK. CDR3 sequence (DNA): TGTGCCAGCAGCCACGGGACAGCGAACACTGAAGCTTTCTTT. It is translated as CASSHGTANTEAFF. Using reference TRBV14 and TRBJ1-1 for the parts outside the CDR3, the full variable domain is EAGVTQFPSHSVIEKGQTVTLRCDPISGHDNLYWYRRVMGKEIKFLLHFVKESKQDESGMPNNRFLAERTGGTYSTLKVQPAELEDSGVYFCASSHGTANTEAFFGQGTRLTVV.

The rearrangement joins TRBV11-2 to TRBJ1-1; D ambiguous. This CDR3 is built from 13 residues. The germline CDR1 and CDR2 sequences are SGHAT and FQNNGV. The ends were cut back, 4 bases at V and 3 bases at J, with 9 bases in the middle. CDR3 in amino acids: CASSWVEDTEAFF. CDR3 DNA sequence: TGTGCCAGCAGCTGGGTGGAGGACACTGAAGCTTTCTTT.

Only one count was recorded for this clone. The chain is built from TRBV10-3 and TRBJ1-2; tentatively, D is TRBD1 (6 bases). This CDR3 spans 14 amino acids. Germline-derived CDR1 and CDR2 are ENHRY and SYGVKD. V was cut by 3 bases and J by 2 bases, with 10 bases left in between. CDR3 amino acids: CAISDDTGNYGYTF. CDR3 bases: TGTGCCATCAGTGATGACACAGGGAACTATGGCTACACCTTC.

Only a few counts were recorded for this clone. V usage is TRBV5-1 and J usage is TRBJ1-2; 7 bases agree with TRBD1. Looked up from germline, CDR1 is SGHRS and CDR2 is YFSETQ. The CDR3 consists of 13 residues. Unmatched junction bases numbered 6, after V lost 4 bases and J lost 6 bases. The CDR3 protein is CASSPLTGDGYTF. As DNA, the CDR3 is TGCGCCAGCAGCCCTCTAACAGGGGATGGCTACACCTTC.

The V and J genes are TRBV5-1 and TRBJ2-1; a weak D match, TRBD1 (5 bases). Germline CDR1 SGHRS, CDR2 YFSETQ. This CDR3 comprises 15 residues. V lost 5 bases and J 1 base, leaving 13 bases between the germline ends. The CDR3 coding sequence is TGCGCCAGCAGTTCGGCACAGGCATCCTACAATGAGCAGTTCTTC. It yields the protein CASSSAQASYNEQFF.

This clone has a handful of counts. The chain carries TRBV14 and TRBJ2-2; D possibly corresponds to TRBD2 (5 bases). The V and J ends lost 3 bases and 2 bases respectively, with 10 bases between them. The CDR3 has 15 amino acids. Germline CDR1 is SGHDN and CDR2 is FVKESK. Written as DNA, the CDR3 is TGTGCCAGCAGCCACCCCCGGGGAAACACCGGGGAGCTGTTTTTT. This gives the protein CASSHPRGNTGELFF.

The J gene is TRBJ2-3, the V gene TRBV19; D gene uncertain. This CDR3 contains 17 residues. V was cut by 5 bases and J by 1 base, with 19 bases left in between. CDR1 is LNHDA and CDR2 is SQIVND in the germline V gene (reference sequence). DNA for the CDR3: TGTGCCAGTAGTCTATTCTTGGGCCTAACCCGCACAGATACGCAGTATTTT. As protein: CASSLFLGLTRTDTQYF.

The chain joins TRBV18 to TRBJ1-2; D is perhaps TRBD1 (5 bases). Germline V lookup: CDR1 KGHSH, CDR2 LQKENI. CDR3 size: 13 residues. The V gene lost 3 bases and the J gene lost 3 bases, with 8 bases spanning the gap. The DNA of the CDR3 is TGTGCCAGCTCACCCAGGGCAGACTATGGCTACACCTTC. This sequence encodes CASSPRADYGYTF.